This entry lists 23 T cell receptor beta chains sequenced from one sample in a study of metastatic and nonmetastatic thyroid tumors. No treatment of any kind had been given to any patient before thyroid surgery. TCRdb recomputed clones from the PCR reads via MiXCR. The repertoire has 50,000 to 65,000 clones, about 15% of them found once; the top ten carry roughly 3%. The sample taken for sequencing was blood. These receptors were taken from a female donor with papillary thyroid cancer or a benign thyroid nodule (not recorded which). Some clones in this sample may be carry-over from other donors' samples.

In its sample, this clone was seen many times. The rearrangement joins TRBV19 to TRBJ2-1; 8 bases are a match to TRBD2. V was pared by 6 bases and J by 8 bases, with 6 bases of the junction left unmatched. The CDR3 covers 13 residues. Germline V gene data show CDR1 as LNHDA and CDR2 as SQIVND (reference sequence). The CDR3 DNA sequence: TGTGCCAGTAGCCACGGGACTAGGGATGAGCAGTTCTTC. Translated: CASSHGTRDEQFF.

This clone was detected ten times or more. The chain uses TRBV7-2 and TRBJ2-7; 9 bases map to TRBD2. The length of the CDR3 is 13 residues. V shed 5 bases, J shed 9 bases, and the junction held 8 bases outside the gene matches. Germline lookup yields CDR1 SGHTA and CDR2 FQGNSA. CDR3 DNA: TGTGCCAGCAGCAGCGGTCCTAGCGGGACGCAGTACTTC. Protein sequence: CASSSGPSGTQYF.

The chain combines TRBV3-1 with TRBJ2-7, with TRBD2 matching over 7 bases. The germline CDR1 and CDR2 sequences are LGHDT and YNNKEL (reference sequence). Trimming cost V 4 bases and J 10 bases; bases outside gene matches: 10. The CDR3 sequence is 13 residues long. Written as DNA, the CDR3 is TGTGCCAGCAGCCTGGGGGACTATGTCGATCAGTACTTC. Translation gives CASSLGDYVDQYF.

CDR3 region: CSSPYQINQPQHF. DNA for the CDR3: TGCAGTTCTCCTTATCAAATCAATCAGCCCCAGCATTTT. The chain links TRBV20-1 to TRBJ1-5, with no clear D. The CDR3 sequence is 13 residues long. CDR1 and CDR2 from the germline V gene are DFQATT and SNEGSKA (reference sequence). V lost 8 bases and J 3 bases, leaving 14 bases between the germline ends.

This clone was counted ten times or more. The rearrangement uses TRBV20-1 and TRBJ2-7; D ambiguous. The CDR3 consists of 12 residues. V dropped 5 bases and J dropped 0 bases, with 8 bases sitting between them. Germline assignment: CDR1 DFQATT and CDR2 SNEGSKA (reference sequence). CDR3 in DNA: TGCAGTGCTGGAGCTGCCTCCTACGAGCAGTACTTC. The encoded protein is CSAGAASYEQYF.

In regard to this clone: The junction does not match germline at one end; this may be a read error. The CDR3 DNA is TGCAGTGCTAGCTCGGGACTAGCGGGCAACAATGAACAGTTCTTC. Translating it yields CSASSGLAGNNEQFF. The chain couples TRBV20-1 to TRBJ2-1, with 12 bases fitting TRBD2. Germline CDR1 reads DFQATT; CDR2 reads SNEGSKA (reference sequence). The CDR3 is 15 residues long.

This clone is labeled as medium-sized. The V and J genes are TRBV6-1 and TRBJ1-2; D unresolved. The CDR3 runs 12 residues. Per the germline V gene, CDR1 is MNHNS and CDR2 is SASEGT. Trimming pared 8 bases from V and 3 bases from J, leaving 10 bases between. DNA for the CDR3: TGTGCCAGCCCCGGGGTCTACTATGGCTACACCTTC. Translating gives CASPGVYYGYTF.

This clone came up once. This chain joins TRBV20-1 and TRBJ2-7; TRBD2 matches at 13 bases. The CDR3 sequence is 16 residues long. With 2 bases clipped from V and 3 bases from J, the junction kept 7 bases outside the gene matches. The germline CDR1 and CDR2 sequences are DFQATT and SNEGSKA (reference sequence). CDR3 DNA: TGCAGTGCTAGACCCCTGAGGACTAGCGGGAGCTACGAGCAGTACTTC. It is translated as CSARPLRTSGSYEQYF.

This clone was observed many times. The chain couples TRBV27 to TRBJ2-3; no firm D call. Germline-derived CDR1 and CDR2 are MNHEY and SMNVEV (reference sequence). The V end was cut by 1 base, the J end by 4 bases, with 6 bases between. The CDR3 is 13 residues long. CDR3 sequence (DNA): TGTGCCAGCAGTTTATTTTACTCAGATACGCAGTATTTT. It translates to CASSLFYSDTQYF.

The rearrangement joins TRBV20-1 to TRBJ2-1; D gene ambiguous. Trimming pared 3 bases from V and 8 bases from J, leaving 23 bases between. The CDR3 sequence is 16 residues long. From germline, CDR1 is DFQATT and CDR2 SNEGSKA (reference sequence). Here the CDR3 reads CSASGDGERSLDEQFF. In DNA form, the CDR3 reads TGCAGTGCTAGTGGAGACGGTGAGCGTAGTTTGGATGAGCAGTTCTTC.

This chain links TRBV4-1 with TRBJ1-2; 11 bases align to TRBD1. Germline values: CDR1 MGHRA, CDR2 YSYEKL. With 6 bases clipped from V and 5 bases from J, the junction kept 11 bases outside the gene matches. The CDR3 sequence is 16 residues long. The CDR3 nucleotides read TGCGCCAGCAGTCCGGGACAGGGGGACTTAATGTATGGCTACACCTTC. Amino acids: CASSPGQGDLMYGYTF.

The chain couples TRBV28 to TRBJ2-1; the D is unclear. Trimming stripped 4 bases from V and 5 bases from J, with 15 bases between. The CDR3 runs 15 residues. Germline V gene sequence: CDR1 MDHEN, CDR2 SYDVKM. CDR3 amino acids: CASSWMGCSNNEQFF. The CDR3 DNA is TGTGCCAGCAGTTGGATGGGGTGCAGTAACAATGAGCAGTTCTTC.

This clone has only one observation. The chain has TRBV20-1 and TRBJ1-5; tentative D call: TRBD1 (5 bases). The ends were cut back, 4 bases at V and 2 bases at J, with 12 bases in the middle. Germline V gives CDR1 DFQATT, CDR2 SNEGSKA (reference sequence). This CDR3 comprises 14 residues. In nucleotides, the CDR3 is TGCAGTGCTATGGGGGATAATGGCAATCAGCCCCAGCATTTT. This codes for CSAMGDNGNQPQHF.

This clone was detected ten times or more. The chain employs TRBV5-6 and TRBJ1-5; D gene unclear. The CDR3 loop spans 14 amino acids. The germline gives CDR1 SGHDT, CDR2 YYEEEE. V was trimmed by 1 base and J by 1 base, leaving 6 bases between them. The CDR3 nucleotides are TGTGCCAGCAGCTTGACAGCGAGCAATCAGCCCCAGCATTTT. Translation gives CASSLTASNQPQHF. The variable domain in full, with the rest retrieved from reference TRBV5-6 and TRBJ1-5, is DAGVTQSPTHLIKTRGQQVTLRCSPKSGHDTVSWYQQALGQGPQFIFQYYEEEERQRGNFPDRFSGHQFPNYSSELNVNALLLGDSALYLCASSLTASNQPQHFGDGTRLSIL.

Regarding this clone: This may come from a read error, since a much larger clone is one base off. Other DNA sequences of this sample code for an identical CDR3. This chain joins TRBV6-5 and TRBJ2-4, with D possibly matching TRBD1 (5 bases). CDR3 length equals 16 residues. From germline, CDR1 is MNHEY and CDR2 SVGAGI. The CDR3 loop reads CASSFHRILAKNIQYF. The CDR3 DNA reads as TGTGCGAGCAGTTTCCACAGGATTCTAGCCAAAAACATTCAGTACTTC.

In this sample, this clone turned up many times. The chain is built from TRBV28 and TRBJ2-6, with D perhaps assigned TRBD1 or TRBD2 (5 bases each). CDR1 MDHEN and CDR2 SYDVKM come from the germline V gene. The CDR3 is 19 amino acids. V lost 3 bases, J lost 0 bases, and 18 bases lay in between. The CDR3 DNA reads TGTGCCAGCAGTTTGGCACCGGGACGGACTTTCTCTGGGGCCAACGTCCTGACTTTC. Its translation is CASSLAPGRTFSGANVLTF.

This chain links TRBV28 with TRBJ1-2, with D possibly matching TRBD1 (5 bases). CDR3 size: 11 residues. V lost 5 bases and J lost 11, with 12 bases in between. CDR1 is MDHEN, CDR2 SYDVKM, per germline. The CDR3, as DNA: TGTGCCAGCAGTGAGACAGATTTATACACCTTC. It is translated as CASSETDLYTF.

The chain employs TRBV6-1 and TRBJ1-5; TRBD1 might be the D (5 bases). This CDR3 comprises 14 residues. CDR1 MNHNS and CDR2 SASEGT come from the germline V gene. The CDR3 bases are TGTTCCACTTCCGTTTTACAGGAAAATCAGCCCCAGCATTTT. It specifies CSTSVLQENQPQHF.

Only a few counts were recorded for this clone. The junction and the germline gene differ at one end; a read error may be behind it. The chain's CDR3 is CASSASIYLNYVYTF. In DNA, the CDR3 is TGTGCCAGCAGTGCCAGCATCTATCTAAACTATGTCTACACCTTC. The chain carries TRBV2 and TRBJ1-2; D ambiguous. The CDR3 has 15 amino acids. In germline, CDR1 is SNHLY, CDR2 FYNNEI. Looking up the rest from reference TRBV2 and TRBJ1-2 gives the full variable domain: EPEVTQTPSHQVTQMGQEVILRCVPISNHLYFYWYRQILGQKVEFLVSFYNNEISEKSEIFDDQFSVERPDGSNFTLKIRSTKLEDSAMYFCASSASIYLNYVYTFGSGTRLTVV.

Only a few counts were recorded for this clone. Mismatch with germline at one junction end may stem from a read error. The J gene is TRBJ2-7, the V gene TRBV28, with D possibly TRBD2 on 6 matching bases. CDR1 and CDR2 (germline): MDHEN, SYDVKM. CDR3 length: 18 residues. CDR3 sequence reads: CANSLRALDYHFGYEQYF. For the CDR3, the DNA is TGTGCCAACAGTTTACGGGCCCTGGACTACCACTTTGGCTACGAGCAGTACTTC.

V gene TRBV30 combines with J gene TRBJ1-2, with 8 bases that match TRBD1. CDR1 and CDR2 from the germline V gene are GTSNPN and SVGIG (reference sequence). J was trimmed by 8 bases and V by 0 bases; bases with no gene match: 5. The CDR3 is 13 amino acids. DNA of the CDR3: TGTGCCTGGAGTGTACGGACAGGGCTCGGCTACACCTTC. Protein: CAWSVRTGLGYTF.

This clone showed up many times. The chain couples TRBV28 to TRBJ2-5; 9 bases are a match to TRBD1. With 6 bases clipped from V and 3 bases from J, the junction kept 11 bases outside the gene matches. Germline CDR1 is MDHEN and CDR2 is SYDVKM. This CDR3 has 16 residues. In DNA, the CDR3 is TGTGCCAGCAGCAGCCAGGACAGGGGTAGGAAAGAGACCCAGTACTTC. Amino acid sequence: CASSSQDRGRKETQYF.

This clone was seen a handful of times. This chain links TRBV6-1 with TRBJ1-5; D not certain. Germline V gene lookup returns CDR1 MNHNS and CDR2 SASEGT. The CDR3 is 14 amino acids. V shed 2 bases and J shed 5 bases, with 10 bases lying between them. The CDR3: CASSELGTHQPQHF. In DNA form, the CDR3 reads TGTGCCAGCAGTGAATTAGGTACCCATCAGCCCCAGCATTTT.